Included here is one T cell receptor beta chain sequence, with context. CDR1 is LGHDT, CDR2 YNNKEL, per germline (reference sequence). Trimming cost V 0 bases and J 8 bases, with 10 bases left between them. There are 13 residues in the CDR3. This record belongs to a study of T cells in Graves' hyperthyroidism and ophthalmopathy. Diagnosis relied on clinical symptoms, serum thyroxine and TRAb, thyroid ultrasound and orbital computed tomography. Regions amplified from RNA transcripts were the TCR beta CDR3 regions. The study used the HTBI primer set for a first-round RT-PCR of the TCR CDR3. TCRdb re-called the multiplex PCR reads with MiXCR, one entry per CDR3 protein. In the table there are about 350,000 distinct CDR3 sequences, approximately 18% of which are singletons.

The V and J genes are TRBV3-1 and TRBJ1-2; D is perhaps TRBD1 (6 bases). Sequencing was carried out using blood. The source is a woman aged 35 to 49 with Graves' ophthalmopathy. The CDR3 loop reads CASSQDQGTGYTF. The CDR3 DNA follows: TGTGCCAGCAGCCAAGATCAGGGGACAGGCTACACCTTC. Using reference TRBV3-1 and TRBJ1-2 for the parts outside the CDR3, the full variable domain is DTAVSQTPKYLVTQMGNDKSIKCEQNLGHDTMYWYKQDSKKFLKIMFSYNNKELIINETVPNRFSPKSPDKAHLNLHINSLELGDSAVYFCASSQDQGTGYTFGSGTRLTVV.